This T cell receptor (beta chain) derives from a study of T-cell reconstitution after alpha-beta-depleted transplantation in children (dated by TCRdb to about 2016). Concerning the study at large: Using TCR repertoire profiling, the study followed T-cell immune reconstitution in a quantitative way in children after TCRalphabeta/CD19-depleted allogeneic hematopoietic cell transplantation.

Libraries were built with PCR. The data were produced on an Illumina HiSeq 2500. Molecular barcoding was employed in the preparation of TCR libraries, with unique molecular identifiers being used to normalize TCRbeta repertoire quantification. TCRdb passed the public sequencing reads through fastp at Q25 and MiXCR, retaining productive beta sequences. Records with the same CDR3 protein are collapsed into one entry carrying the most frequent genes and DNA. In all, the sample holds some 640,000 distinct CDR3 sequences, and over 15% of those were seen once. The ten largest clones take up over 0.95% of the sample. V lost 6 bases and J lost 9 bases, and the count of bases not matched to a germline gene is 5. From the germline V gene, CDR1 is MNHNS and CDR2 is SASEGT. The CDR3 measures 15 amino acids from cysteine to phenylalanine. The kept DNA is CDR3 alone, 45 bases in frame from the first base. This clonotype was observed a handful of times. This clone's antigen is unknown. The input lacks base qualities; no much larger clone sits a single base away.

Sequences were derived from PBMCs from the stem cell graft donor, sampled from the stem cell graft. This TCR was sampled from a human donor who donated a stem cell graft to a child with acute myeloid leukemia. The V and J segments used are TRBV6-1 and TRBJ2-4, with TRBD2 matching 16 junction bases. The nucleotide sequence is TGTGCCAGCAGGTTGGGACTAGCGGGGGGGGGCATTCAGTACTTC. The translation is CASRLGLAGGGIQYF.